The 32 T cell receptor beta chains below were found in one sample sequenced in a study of cytomegalovirus exposure and HLA in healthy donors. The PCR employed 60 Vbeta primers together with 13 Jbeta primers. Only in-frame clones appear in the TCRdb table, and some are missing; sequencing was by immunoSEQ multiplex PCR. Of 200,000 or so clones listed, approximately 80% are singletons. Sequences were obtained from PBMCs. The receptors were gathered from a woman aged 25 to 39 in good health and CMV-seropositive.

This chain uses TRBV27 with TRBJ1-1; 8 bases align to TRBD1. This CDR3 contains 16 residues. Germline V gene data show CDR1 as MNHEY and CDR2 as SMNVEV (reference sequence). With 5 bases clipped from V and 3 bases from J, the junction kept 11 bases outside the gene matches. Here the CDR3 reads CASSQLDRAWDTEAFF. The DNA of the CDR3 is TGTGCCAGCAGTCAACTGGACAGGGCATGGGACACTGAAGCTTTCTTT.

V is TRBV14 and J is TRBJ2-5; 11 bases line up with TRBD2. The CDR3 spans 18 residues. Per germline, CDR1 SGHDN and CDR2 FVKESK. Trimming took 1 base from V and 4 from J; bases not matched to a gene: 11. The chain's CDR3 is CASSQGVETSGIGETQYF. Written as DNA, the CDR3 is TGTGCCAGCAGCCAAGGAGTCGAGACTAGCGGGATAGGAGAGACCCAGTACTTC.

In DNA, the CDR3 is TGCGCCAGCAGTCAACGAAATCGGGGGGGACCCCTTACGAACACTGAAGCTTTCTTT. As protein: CASSQRNRGGPLTNTEAFF. The chain is built from TRBV23-1 and TRBJ1-1, with D perhaps matching TRBD1 (5 bases). TRBV23-1 is an ORF, with its function uncertain. The CDR3 is 19 residues long. The V end was cut by 2 bases, the J end by 1 base, with 23 bases between.

This chain connects TRBV19 to TRBJ1-2; 8 bases agree with TRBD1. The CDR3 is 14 residues long. Per the germline V gene, CDR1 is LNHDA and CDR2 is SQIVND (reference sequence). V gave up 5 bases and J gave up 7 bases; unmatched junction bases: 9. Written as DNA, the CDR3 is TGTGCCAGTAGTGCGAGACAGGGGCCGAGTGGCTACACCTTC. Protein sequence: CASSARQGPSGYTF.

The chain links TRBV28 to TRBJ1-2; tentative D call: TRBD1 (6 bases). CDR3 length: 14 residues. Looked up from germline, CDR1 is MDHEN and CDR2 is SYDVKM. The V end was cut by 3 bases, the J end by 4 bases, with 12 bases between. CDR3 region: CASSLLRGSYGYTF. CDR3 coding DNA: TGTGCCAGCAGTTTGCTCAGGGGTAGCTATGGCTACACCTTC.

The chain combines TRBV6-5 with TRBJ2-5, with a weak D call TRBD2 (5 bases). From germline, CDR1 is MNHEY and CDR2 SVGAGI. V lost 5 bases, J lost 4 bases, and 11 bases lay in between. This CDR3 contains 13 residues. DNA for the CDR3: TGTGCCAGCAGTCTCAGGAGGCGAGAGACCCAGTACTTC. Translating gives CASSLRRRETQYF.

In this sample, this clone turned up a few times. The chain employs TRBV2 and TRBJ2-7; 9 positions match TRBD1. This CDR3 is built from 15 residues. CDR1 SNHLY and CDR2 FYNNEI come from the germline V gene. Unmatched junction bases numbered 4, after V lost 3 bases and J lost 1 base. The CDR3 region is CASSEWDRASYEQYF. CDR3 nucleotides: TGTGCCAGCAGTGAGTGGGACAGGGCTTCCTACGAGCAGTACTTC.

The chain recombines TRBV4-2 with TRBJ2-1; 12 nucleotides line up with TRBD2. The CDR3 contains 17 residues. Trimming at V came to 4 bases and at J to 7 bases, leaving 11 bases not matched to a gene. Germline V gene lookup returns CDR1 LGHNA and CDR2 YNFKEQ. In DNA, the CDR3 is TGTGCCAGCAGCCCCTCCCTCGGGACTAGCGGGCGGAATGAGCAGTTCTTC. It translates to CASSPSLGTSGRNEQFF.

This clone was seen a handful of times. The chain uses TRBV6-1 and TRBJ2-2; maybe TRBD1 (5 bases). CDR3 length equals 14 residues. CDR1 and CDR2 (germline): MNHNS, SASEGT. V dropped 8 bases and J dropped 0 bases, with 10 bases sitting between them. The CDR3 DNA follows: TGTGCCAGCCTCAGGGTCGCGAACACCGGGGAGCTGTTTTTT. Residues: CASLRVANTGELFF.

This clone has more than one count but fewer than ten. The chain joins TRBV2 to TRBJ1-1; D remains unclear. V was clipped by 5 bases and J by 7 bases, with 17 bases between them. Germline CDR1 reads SNHLY; CDR2 reads FYNNEI. The CDR3 sequence is 14 residues long. The DNA of the CDR3 is TGTGCCAGCAGTCCCCCTCGGGTTGATGATGAAGCTTTCTTT. This translates into CASSPPRVDDEAFF.

Details on this clone: The same CDR3 also results from other DNA sequences found in this sample. The CDR3 DNA follows: TGTGCCACCAGCAGAGACAGGGGTCAAGAGACCCAGTACTTC. Amino acid sequence: CATSRDRGQETQYF. This chain joins TRBV15 and TRBJ2-5; D is perhaps TRBD1 (6 bases). CDR1 is LNHNV, CDR2 YYDKDF, per germline (reference sequence). The V gene lost 0 bases and the J gene lost 2 bases, with 7 bases spanning the gap. There are 14 residues in the CDR3.

V usage is TRBV5-1 and J usage is TRBJ2-4; 11 bases align to TRBD1. This CDR3 is 17 amino acids long. The junction had 6 bases not matched to a gene; V was cut back by 4 bases and J by 0 bases. Germline assignment: CDR1 SGHRS and CDR2 YFSETQ. The chain's CDR3 is CASSPRTGGLAKNIQYF. CDR3 DNA sequence: TGCGCCAGCAGCCCCCGGACAGGGGGCCTAGCCAAAAACATTCAGTACTTC.

The chain's CDR3 is CASSLDNRGQETQYF. DNA of the CDR3: TGTGCCAGCAGCTTAGATAATAGGGGGCAAGAGACCCAGTACTTC. This chain joins TRBV7-6 and TRBJ2-5, with D possibly being TRBD1 (6 bases). Between the trimmed V and J ends, which lost 1 base and 2 bases, there was a span of 11 bases. This CDR3 comprises 15 residues. Germline assignment: CDR1 SGHVS and CDR2 FNYEAQ.

The chain employs TRBV2 and TRBJ2-7; D possibly corresponds to TRBD1 (6 bases). The CDR3 sequence is 16 residues long. Trimming left V 5 bases short and J 6 bases short, with 23 bases between. Germline V gives CDR1 SNHLY, CDR2 FYNNEI. CDR3 region: CASSKTKQGSSAEQYF. CDR3 nucleotide sequence: TGTGCCAGCAGTAAGACTAAACAGGGTTCTTCGGCCGAGCAGTACTTC. Combining the CDR3 with reference TRBV2 and TRBJ2-7 gives the whole variable domain EPEVTQTPSHQVTQMGQEVILRCVPISNHLYFYWYRQILGQKVEFLVSFYNNEISEKSEIFDDQFSVERPDGSNFTLKIRSTKLEDSAMYFCASSKTKQGSSAEQYFGPGTRLTVT.

The gene calls are TRBV13 and TRBJ2-3, with TRBD2 identical over 9 bases. V lost 4 bases, J lost 6 bases, and 11 bases stayed unmatched. This CDR3 has 16 residues. Germline CDR1 is PRHDT and CDR2 is FYEKMQ (reference sequence). CDR3 bases: TGTGCCAGCAGCTCGACCTACGGACTAGCGTACGATACGCAGTATTTT. Translation: CASSSTYGLAYDTQYF. Full variable domain (outside the CDR3, taken from reference TRBV13 and TRBJ2-3): AAGVIQSPRHLIKEKRETATLKCYPIPRHDTVYWYQQGPGQDPQFLISFYEKMQSDKGSIPDRFSAQQFSDYHSELNMSSLELGDSALYFCASSSTYGLAYDTQYFGPGTRLTVL.

The V call is TRBV27, the J call TRBJ1-1; weak D call: TRBD1 (6 bases). Germline V CDR1 and CDR2: MNHEY, SMNVEV (reference sequence). Trimming left V 8 bases short and J 1 base short, with 14 bases between. The CDR3 extends over 14 amino acids. The CDR3 DNA reads as TGTGCCAGCCGTCCGGGGACAACGAACACTGAAGCTTTCTTT. Translating gives CASRPGTTNTEAFF.

The chain couples TRBV29-1 to TRBJ1-2; 8 nucleotides agree with TRBD1. Germline CDR1 SQVTM, CDR2 ANQGSEA. This CDR3 spans 16 amino acids. V dropped 0 bases and J dropped 8; count of bases not matched to a gene: 14. CDR3 DNA sequence: TGCAGCGTTGAAGATCCCCAGGACAGGGTGGAGAAAGGCTACACCTTC. Protein sequence: CSVEDPQDRVEKGYTF.

The J gene is TRBJ1-5, the V gene TRBV6-1, with 8 bases lining up with TRBD1. V lost 0 bases, J lost 8 bases, and 9 bases stayed unmatched. The CDR3 extends over 16 amino acids. Looked up from germline, CDR1 is MNHNS and CDR2 is SASEGT. The CDR3 DNA follows: TGTGCCAGCAGTGAAGCGACAGGGGCGGGCGGGGAGCCCCAGCATTTT. Amino acid sequence: CASSEATGAGGEPQHF.

This chain joins TRBV28 and TRBJ2-7; 8 positions match TRBD1. CDR1 is MDHEN and CDR2 is SYDVKM in the germline V gene. The CDR3 is 18 residues long. V dropped 5 bases and J dropped 6; count of bases not matched to a gene: 21. CDR3 sequence (DNA): TGTGCCAGCAGTCGGACAGGGATGGGCGTCGGTTCTTTTGGCGAGCAGTACTTC. Translated: CASSRTGMGVGSFGEQYF.

The J gene is TRBJ2-3, the V gene TRBV5-4; maybe TRBD2 (5 bases). The CDR3 length is 13 residues. Trimming removed 4 bases at V and 2 bases at J, with 8 bases between. CDR1 SGHNT and CDR2 YYREEE come from the germline V gene (reference sequence). The CDR3 region has the DNA TGTGCCAGCAGCACGGACTCCACAGATACGCAGTATTTT. Protein product: CASSTDSTDTQYF.

The rearrangement uses TRBV25-1 and TRBJ1-3; D remains unclear. This CDR3 comprises 15 residues. CDR1 is MGHDK and CDR2 is SYGVNS in the germline V gene. V lost 1 base, J lost 4 bases, and 11 bases lay in between. This CDR3 reads CASSEFGGEGNTIYF. Here the CDR3 DNA reads TGTGCCAGCAGTGAATTCGGCGGGGAGGGAAACACCATATATTTT.

The V and J genes are TRBV29-1 and TRBJ2-3; TRBD2 matches 8 bases. Germline trimming cut 5 bases from V and 3 bases from J; bases unmatched to any gene: 13. The V gene's germline CDR1 is SQVTM and CDR2 ANQGSEA. This CDR3 spans 16 amino acids. Here the CDR3 reads CSVKQRESGWTDTQYF. As DNA, the CDR3 is TGCAGCGTTAAACAGCGGGAGTCCGGGTGGACAGATACGCAGTATTTT.

J is TRBJ1-2 and V is TRBV10-3; 7 nucleotides align to TRBD1. V lost 5 bases and J lost 4; bases outside the gene matches: 7. The germline V gene encodes CDR1 ENHRY and CDR2 SYGVKD. The CDR3 totals 14 residues. The DNA of the CDR3 is TGTGCCATCAGTAGCTCCAGGGGGAGCTATGGCTACACCTTC. Translating gives CAISSSRGSYGYTF.

V is TRBV5-8 and J is TRBJ2-7; no reliable D call. Trimming stripped 1 base from V and 0 bases from J, with 5 bases between. This CDR3 is 13 amino acids long. Germline V CDR1 and CDR2: SGHTS, YDEGEE. Here the CDR3 DNA reads TGTGCCAGCAGCTTGACATCCTCCTACGAGCAGTACTTC. It encodes CASSLTSSYEQYF.

The V gene is TRBV23-1, the J gene TRBJ2-2; 9 bases align to TRBD1. TRBV23-1 is an open reading frame, and its role is uncertain. This CDR3 has 19 residues. J was trimmed by 4 bases and V by 8 bases; bases with no gene match: 20. The CDR3 loop reads CASSRGDREKNVSTGELFF. CDR3 in DNA: TGCGCCAGCTCCCGGGGGGACAGGGAGAAGAACGTCTCCACCGGGGAGCTGTTTTTT.

V and J are TRBV5-6 and TRBJ2-1, with D perhaps TRBD2 (5 bases). The CDR3 length is 15 residues. The ends were cut back, 0 bases at V and 6 bases at J, with 13 bases in the middle. The germline gives CDR1 SGHDT, CDR2 YYEEEE. The CDR3 nucleotides read TGTGCCAGCAGCTTGGAACTCCTCGGGGTCAATGAGCAGTTCTTC. Translation: CASSLELLGVNEQFF.

The chain recombines TRBV10-1 with TRBJ1-1, with a weak D call TRBD1 (5 bases). This CDR3 region has 14 residues. V lost 6 bases and J 4 bases, leaving 15 bases between the germline ends. CDR1 WNHNN and CDR2 SYGVQD come from the germline V gene (reference sequence). The CDR3 coding sequence is TGCGCCAGCAGCCCAGGCCAGGGAGGCACTGAAGCTTTCTTT. Translating it yields CASSPGQGGTEAFF.

The V call is TRBV6-5, the J call TRBJ2-1; D might be TRBD2 (6 bases). V was cut by 8 bases and J by 6 bases, with 14 bases left in between. The CDR3 contains 13 residues. Per germline, CDR1 MNHEY and CDR2 SVGAGI. CDR3 sequence reads: CASGGTQGNEQFF. In DNA form, the CDR3 reads TGTGCCAGCGGAGGGACCCAAGGCAATGAGCAGTTCTTC.

The chain recombines TRBV27 with TRBJ1-5, with 8 bases identical to TRBD1. The V and J ends lost 4 bases and 7 bases, in that order; junction bases with no gene match: 3. This CDR3 has 13 residues. Germline V lookup: CDR1 MNHEY, CDR2 SMNVEV (reference sequence). The DNA for the CDR3 is TGTGCCAGCAGTTCCCACAGGGGGCAGCCCCAGCATTTT. Protein: CASSSHRGQPQHF.

The V gene is TRBV15, the J gene TRBJ1-5; TRBD1 might be the D (5 bases). In germline, CDR1 is LNHNV, CDR2 YYDKDF (reference sequence). Deletions cut 8 bases from V and 9 bases from J, with 26 bases between. The CDR3 length is 16 residues. The CDR3 region has the DNA TGTGCCACCGCGAGTCGGAGCGCGAGGAATCAGGGGCCCCAGCATTTT. Its protein is CATASRSARNQGPQHF.

There are a few counts of this clone. The chain has TRBV5-1 and TRBJ1-6, with D tentatively TRBD1 (6 bases). Germline loops: CDR1 SGHRS, CDR2 YFSETQ. With 2 bases removed from V and 7 bases from J, the gap between germline ends came to 10 bases. The CDR3 totals 14 residues. Written as DNA, the CDR3 is TGCGCCAGCAGCTTTGGGACAAACAATTCACCCCTCCACTTT. Amino acids: CASSFGTNNSPLHF.

V and J are TRBV10-3 and TRBJ2-3; 10 positions agree with TRBD2. The CDR3 length is 17 residues. Germline CDR1 and CDR2: ENHRY and SYGVKD. V lost 4 bases to trimming and J lost 4 bases; unmatched junction nucleotides: 11. As DNA, the CDR3 is TGTGCCATCAGTGCTCCCTGGTCTAGCGGGAGCCCAGATACGCAGTATTTT. Translated, it gives CAISAPWSSGSPDTQYF.